The rows below give T cell receptor beta chains drawn from one sample of a study of siplizumab effects on memory and regulatory T cells. Here immunoSEQ multiplex PCR was the method, and the copy in TCRdb shows in-frame clones only, minus some. The sample lists 100,000 or so clones, about 92% occurring once. The specimen sequenced was CD4+ T cells sorted from blood. The receptors stem from a human donor in good health. CDR3s include the opening cysteine and the closing phenylalanine or tryptophan. A D gene is named only where the DNA matches it firmly. Where a row states a size, it is once, few, many or the class of an expanded clone; other rows omit it.

CDR3 length	J gene	D gene	V gene	clone size	CDR3 DNA	CDR3 protein
16	TRBJ2-2	NA	TRBV19	NA	TGTGCCAGTACCACACAGGGCAGCGCGAACACCGGGGAGCTGTTTTTT	CASTTQGSANTGELFF
15	TRBJ1-1	NA	TRBV4-1	NA	TGCGCCAGCAGCCCGGGTTCGGGTTGGAACACTGAAGCTTTCTTT	CASSPGSGWNTEAFF
18	TRBJ2-1	TRBD2	TRBV19	NA	TGTGCCAGTAGTATTTCTCCCCTGGCGGGGGGGGGTTTGGATGAGCAGTTCTTC	CASSISPLAGGGLDEQFF
13	TRBJ1-5	TRBD1	TRBV30	NA	TGTGCCTGGAGTAGGGGGCCCGATCAGCCCCAGCATTTT	CAWSRGPDQPQHF
15	TRBJ2-3	TRBD1	TRBV9	once	TGTGCCAGCAGCGACCGGGACAGGGGCACAGATACGCAGTATTTT	CASSDRDRGTDTQYF
13	TRBJ1-5	TRBD1	TRBV19	NA	TGTGCCAGTACGGACAGGGGTAATCAGCCCCAGCATTTT	CASTDRGNQPQHF
15	TRBJ1-3	NA	TRBV10-3	NA	TGTGCCACCACATCAAGGGCTGCGGGAGGAAACACCATATATTTT	CATTSRAAGGNTIYF
15	TRBJ2-3	TRBD2	TRBV5-5	NA	TGTGCCAGCAGCCCAGCGGGAGGGAATACAGATACGCAGTATTTT	CASSPAGGNTDTQYF
13	TRBJ2-1	TRBD1	TRBV11-2	NA	TGTGCCAGCAGCCCGGACAGGGGGAATGAGCAGTTCTTC	CASSPDRGNEQFF
14	TRBJ2-5	TRBD2	TRBV5-1	NA	TGCGCCAGCAGCGCTAGCGGGGGGTTTGAGACCCAGTACTTC	CASSASGGFETQYF
17	TRBJ2-1	TRBD1	TRBV7-9	NA	TGTGCCAGCACCTCCTCATCCAGGGGGAGCTCCTACAATGAGCAGTTCTTC	CASTSSSRGSSYNEQFF
15	TRBJ2-1	NA	TRBV7-2	NA	TGTGCCAGCAGCCGGGGACTGGCCTTGGGGGATGAGCAGTTCTTC	CASSRGLALGDEQFF
15	TRBJ1-5	TRBD1	TRBV19	NA	TGTGCCAGTAATGGGCAGGGGGCTTGGAATCAGCCCCAGCATTTT	CASNGQGAWNQPQHF
15	TRBJ1-1	TRBD1	TRBV27	NA	TGTGCCAGCAGTATCGACAGGGGGCGGTTTGCTGAAGCTTTCTTT	CASSIDRGRFAEAFF
13	TRBJ1-5	NA	TRBV18	NA	TGTGCCAGCTCACCACGGAGCAATCAGCCCCAGCATTTT	CASSPRSNQPQHF
11	TRBJ2-3	NA	TRBV29-1	NA	TGCAGCGTTGCGCTCACAGATACGCAGTATTTT	CSVALTDTQYF
16	TRBJ1-1	NA	TRBV29-1	once	TGCAGCGTTGAAGATCTTTTCCGGGGGGCTGGCACTGAAGCTTTCTTT	CSVEDLFRGAGTEAFF
15	TRBJ2-3	TRBD2	TRBV5-4	NA	TGTGCCAGCAGGGCTAGCGGGGACGACACAGATACGCAGTATTTT	CASRASGDDTDTQYF
16	TRBJ2-2	TRBD1	TRBV4-2	NA	TGTGCCAGCAGCCACGGGACAGGGGCCAACACCGGGGAGCTGTTTTTT	CASSHGTGANTGELFF
13	TRBJ2-7	TRBD1	TRBV7-9	NA	TGTGCCAGCAGGGGGACAGCCCCCTACGAGCAGTACTTC	CASRGTAPYEQYF
13	TRBJ2-1	NA	TRBV6-5	NA	TGTGCCAGCAGTTACGGGAGGGACAGTGAGCAGTTCTTC	CASSYGRDSEQFF
14	TRBJ2-7	TRBD1	TRBV7-8	NA	TGTGCCAGCAGCGTAGACAGGGGTTCGTACGAGCAGTACTTC	CASSVDRGSYEQYF
15	TRBJ1-2	NA	TRBV18	NA	TGTGCCAGCTCACCACAACGCCAGGCTTTTAATGGCTACACCTTC	CASSPQRQAFNGYTF
15	TRBJ1-5	NA	TRBV5-6	NA	TGTGCCAGCAGACCAGCTGGAGACAGCAATCAGCCCCAGCATTTT	CASRPAGDSNQPQHF
14	TRBJ2-7	TRBD1	TRBV5-5	once	TGTGCCAGCAGCGGAATGACAGGGCTGGACGAGCAGTACTTC	CASSGMTGLDEQYF
16	TRBJ1-2	NA	TRBV28	NA	TGTGCCAGCAGTTTACCCCCTGAGGGAGCGGACTATGGCTACACCTTC	CASSLPPEGADYGYTF
15	TRBJ2-7	NA	TRBV6-5	NA	TGTGCCAGCAGTTACCGGGCTACCCGTTCCTACGAGCAGTACTTC	CASSYRATRSYEQYF
13	TRBJ2-7	TRBD2	TRBV6-5	NA	TGTGCCAGCAGTCGGGGGGACTACTACGAGCAGTACTTC	CASSRGDYYEQYF
18	TRBJ2-3	TRBD2	TRBV14	NA	TGTGCCAGCAGCCCCGGCGCCACTAGCGGGAGGCTCACAGATACGCAGTATTTT	CASSPGATSGRLTDTQYF
15	TRBJ1-2	NA	TRBV18	NA	TGTGCCAGCTCACCCGTAAACACCGGGGGCTATGGCTACACCTTC	CASSPVNTGGYGYTF
17	TRBJ2-1	NA	TRBV14	NA	TGTGCCAGCAGCCAAGTTATCAATGGGGGCTCCTACAATGAGCAGTTCTTC	CASSQVINGGSYNEQFF
14	TRBJ1-1	NA	TRBV19	NA	TGTGCCAGTAGTAGCACAGTCCTTAACACTGAAGCTTTCTTT	CASSSTVLNTEAFF
15	TRBJ2-1	TRBD2	TRBV7-9	NA	TGTGCCAGCAGCGTACTAGCGGGCGCTTACAATGAGCAGTTCTTC	CASSVLAGAYNEQFF
14	TRBJ2-7	NA	TRBV10-3	once	TGTGCCATCAGTGAAGGTAGCGGCCACTACGAGCAGTACTTC	CAISEGSGHYEQYF
15	TRBJ2-2	NA	TRBV6-1	NA	TGTGCCAGCAGATCCCGACCCCGGGACACCGGGGAGCTGTTTTTT	CASRSRPRDTGELFF
16	TRBJ2-5	TRBD1	TRBV4-1	once	TGCGCCAGCAGCCAACGTGGAAGGGGGCCTCAAGAGACCCAGTACTTC	CASSQRGRGPQETQYF
15	TRBJ2-2	TRBD1	TRBV2	NA	TGTGCCACAGGCCGGGACAGGGCTGGCACCGGGGAGCTGTTTTTT	CATGRDRAGTGELFF
14	TRBJ1-2	NA	TRBV9	NA	TGTGCCAGCAGCGTAGGGGGGTACCCGGGTGGCTACACCTTC	CASSVGGYPGGYTF
17	TRBJ1-3	TRBD1	TRBV4-1	NA	TGCGCCAGCAGCCAGGAGACAGGGGTCTTCTCTGGAAACACCATATATTTT	CASSQETGVFSGNTIYF
12	TRBJ2-5	NA	TRBV18	NA	TGTGCCAGCTCACTAACAGAGGAGACCCAGTACTTC	CASSLTEETQYF
15	TRBJ1-5	NA	TRBV30	NA	TGTGCCTGGAGGGCCGGGCCCTATAGCAATCAGCCCCAGCATTTT	CAWRAGPYSNQPQHF
16	TRBJ1-5	TRBD1	TRBV6-1	NA	TGTGCCAGCAGTGAATCCGGGACAGGGGTTCGTCAGCCCCAGCATTTT	CASSESGTGVRQPQHF
15	TRBJ1-1	NA	TRBV12-5	once	TGTGCTAGTGGTACCGGGGGCAACCGGGGCACTGAAGCTTTCTTT	CASGTGGNRGTEAFF
14	TRBJ2-3	TRBD1	TRBV7-2	NA	TGTGCCAGCAGCCCTCGACAGGGGCGAGATACGCAGTATTTT	CASSPRQGRDTQYF
16	TRBJ1-3	NA	TRBV5-1	NA	TGCGCCAGCAGCTTGGACGGTAGCTACTCTGGAAACACCATATATTTT	CASSLDGSYSGNTIYF
13	TRBJ2-7	NA	TRBV18	NA	TGTGCCAGCTCGTCGGACAGCACCTACGAGCAGTACTTC	CASSSDSTYEQYF
16	TRBJ2-4	TRBD1	TRBV5-1	NA	TGCGCCAGCAGCTCCGGACAGGGGGCAGCCAAAAACATTCAGTACTTC	CASSSGQGAAKNIQYF
16	TRBJ1-1	NA	TRBV18	NA	TGTGCCAGCTCACCACCTAACACGGGGCTGAACACTGAAGCTTTCTTT	CASSPPNTGLNTEAFF